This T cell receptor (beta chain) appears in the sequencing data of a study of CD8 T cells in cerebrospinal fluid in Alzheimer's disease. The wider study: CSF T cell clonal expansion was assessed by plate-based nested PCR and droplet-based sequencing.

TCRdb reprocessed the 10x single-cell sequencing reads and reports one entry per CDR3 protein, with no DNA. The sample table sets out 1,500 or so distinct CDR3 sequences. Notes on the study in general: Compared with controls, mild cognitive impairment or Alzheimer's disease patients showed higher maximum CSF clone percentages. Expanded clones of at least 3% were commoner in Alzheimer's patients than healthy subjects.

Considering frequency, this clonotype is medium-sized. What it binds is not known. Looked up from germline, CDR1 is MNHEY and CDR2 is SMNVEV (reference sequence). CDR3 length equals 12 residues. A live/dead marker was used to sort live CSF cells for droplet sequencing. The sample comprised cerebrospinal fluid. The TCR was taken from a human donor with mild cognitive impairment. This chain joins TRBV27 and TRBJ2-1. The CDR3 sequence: CASSFALGEQFF.